The T cell receptor beta chain under discussion was sequenced for a study of PD-L1 blockade in urothelial cancer. Turning to the study itself: Most of the 29 patients were males with bladder-origin urothelial cancer. In terms of prior chemotherapy, patients had received 0 to 3 regimens. Blood samples contained a median about 150,000 T cells.

V shed 1 base, J shed 2 bases, and the junction held 4 bases outside the gene matches. The CDR3 sequence is 16 residues long. Germline V CDR1 and CDR2: SGHAT, FQDESV (reference sequence). Here immunoSEQ multiplex PCR was the method, and the copy in TCRdb shows in-frame clones only, minus some. The sample includes about 100,000 clones, about 90% of them seen just once. The genes are TRBV11-1 and TRBJ2-3, with TRBD2 matching over 9 bases. The receptor was isolated from a woman aged 80 or older with urothelial cancer. This material consisted of PBMCs, taken around atezolizumab (anti-PD-L1) treatment. The CDR3 here is CASSLELAGITDTQYF. The CDR3 DNA reads as TGTGCCAGCAGCTTAGAGCTAGCGGGAATCACAGATACGCAGTATTTT.